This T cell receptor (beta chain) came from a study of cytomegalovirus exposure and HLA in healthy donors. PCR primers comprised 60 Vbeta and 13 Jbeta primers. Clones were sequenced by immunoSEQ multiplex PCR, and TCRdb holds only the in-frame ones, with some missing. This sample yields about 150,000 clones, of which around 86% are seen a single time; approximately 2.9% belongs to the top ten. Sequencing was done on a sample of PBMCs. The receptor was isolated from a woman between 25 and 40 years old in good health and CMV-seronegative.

The CDR3 region is CASRLTGSSYEQYF. The CDR3 nucleotides read TGTGCCAGCAGGTTGACAGGGAGCTCCTACGAGCAGTACTTC. The chain combines TRBV5-8 with TRBJ2-5; 7 positions match TRBD1. The J call may not be correct, given that the DNA end is closer to TRBJ2-7. This CDR3 contains 14 residues. The germline V gene has CDR1 SGHTS and CDR2 YDEGEE.